One and the same sample provided the 18 T cell receptor beta chains below, sequenced in a study of CD8 T cell repertoires and HIV-1 epitope variants. Measured with immunoSEQ multiplex PCR; TCRdb has only the in-frame clones, and not every one. The sample yields around 3,300 clones, under 80% seen once. These receptors' targets are unknown. Sample: cultured CD8+ T cells derived from PBMCs. These receptors were taken from a male donor with HIV.

V gene TRBV5-6 combines with J gene TRBJ2-7, with D maybe TRBD2 (5 bases). Trimming left V 3 bases short and J 4 bases short, with 5 bases between. The CDR3 covers 11 residues. Germline CDR1 is SGHDT and CDR2 is YYEEEE. The chain's CDR3 is CASSSGYEQYF. In DNA form, the CDR3 reads TGTGCCAGCAGCTCGGGGTACGAGCAGTACTTC. Full variable domain (outside the CDR3, taken from reference TRBV5-6 and TRBJ2-7): DAGVTQSPTHLIKTRGQQVTLRCSPKSGHDTVSWYQQALGQGPQFIFQYYEEEERQRGNFPDRFSGHQFPNYSSELNVNALLLGDSALYLCASSSGYEQYFGPGTRLTVT.

This clone was detected only once. V is TRBV7-8 and J is TRBJ1-2; 7 nucleotides align to TRBD1. The germline CDR1 and CDR2 sequences are SGHVS and FQNEAQ. The CDR3 is 15 amino acids. J lost 5 bases, V lost 5 bases, and 11 bases had no gene match. Here the CDR3 reads CASSDGQVSPYGYTF. The CDR3 DNA sequence: TGTGCCAGCAGCGACGGACAGGTATCGCCGTATGGCTACACCTTC.

This sequence joins TRBV10-3 and TRBJ2-1; D not resolved. The V gene's germline CDR1 is ENHRY and CDR2 SYGVKD. This CDR3 comprises 15 residues. V was trimmed by 3 bases and J by 2 bases, leaving 11 bases between them. The CDR3 region has the DNA TGTGCCATCAGTGAACCGACCGGACCCTACAATGAGCAGTTCTTC. This translates into CAISEPTGPYNEQFF.

The CDR3 bases are TGCGCCAGCAGCTCCGGGACAGGGGATGTAGCTTTCTTT. As protein: CASSSGTGDVAFF. The V and J genes are TRBV5-1 and TRBJ1-1; 10 bases fit TRBD1. Germline CDR1 and CDR2: SGHRS and YFSETQ. Losses at the gene ends were 3 bases for V and 10 bases for J; bases not matched to a gene: 6. The CDR3 is 13 residues long.

V gene TRBV6-5 combines with J gene TRBJ2-5; 8 nucleotides agree with TRBD2. The CDR3 extends over 15 amino acids. Trimming at V came to 2 bases and at J to 5 bases, leaving 7 bases not matched to a gene. Germline V gene sequence: CDR1 MNHEY, CDR2 SVGAGI. Here the CDR3 reads CASSYDGASGETQYF. DNA for the CDR3: TGTGCCAGCAGTTACGACGGGGCTAGCGGGGAGACCCAGTACTTC.

J is TRBJ2-3 and V is TRBV9, with D tentatively TRBD1 (6 bases). The V end was cut by 4 bases, the J end by 0 bases, with 12 bases between. This CDR3 has 15 amino acids. Germline-derived CDR1 and CDR2 are SGDLS and YYNGEE. Written as DNA, the CDR3 is TGTGCCAGCAGCTCCGGGGACATCAGCACAGATACGCAGTATTTT. Residues: CASSSGDISTDTQYF.

V usage is TRBV28 and J usage is TRBJ2-3, with no clear D. Trimming took off 4 bases at V and 2 bases at J, with 7 bases between the two ends. Germline V gene lookup returns CDR1 MDHEN and CDR2 SYDVKM. This CDR3 has 13 amino acids. The CDR3 region has the DNA TGTGCCAGCAGTTCACAGTTCACAGATACGCAGTATTTT. Translated: CASSSQFTDTQYF.

This clone was detected only a few times. V and J are TRBV6-5 and TRBJ1-1; no firm D call. The V gene lost 0 bases and the J gene lost 0 bases, with 2 bases spanning the gap. The CDR3 has 13 amino acids. From germline, CDR1 is MNHEY and CDR2 SVGAGI. CDR3 sequence reads: CASSYSVNTEAFF. The CDR3 DNA reads TGTGCCAGCAGTTACTCGGTGAACACTGAAGCTTTCTTT.

This clone was detected only once. The chain employs TRBV9 and TRBJ2-3; 11 bases are shared with TRBD2. This CDR3 comprises 16 residues. V was clipped by 4 bases and J by 3 bases; unmatched bases: 7. Germline lookup yields CDR1 SGDLS and CDR2 YYNGEE. The CDR3 region is CASSLLAGGSTDTQYF. The CDR3 nucleotides are TGTGCCAGCAGCCTCTTAGCGGGGGGGTCTACAGATACGCAGTATTTT.

The J gene is TRBJ2-5, the V gene TRBV7-9, with a weak D call TRBD2 (5 bases). The CDR3 is 14 residues long. Trimming took 3 bases from V and 0 from J, leaving 8 bases between them. Germline loops: CDR1 SEHNR, CDR2 FQNEAQ (reference sequence). For the CDR3, the DNA is TGTGCCAGCAGCTTCCCGGACTACCAAGAGACCCAGTACTTC. Translating gives CASSFPDYQETQYF.

This clone was counted only a few times. The chain employs TRBV27 and TRBJ1-1; no clear D gene. The CDR3 extends over 15 amino acids. CDR1 and CDR2 from the germline V gene are MNHEY and SMNVEV (reference sequence). V was pared by 4 bases and J by 2 bases, with 14 bases between. CDR3: CASSSLFTVNTEAFF. The CDR3 DNA reads as TGTGCCAGCAGTTCCCTATTTACAGTAAACACTGAAGCTTTCTTT.

The V call is TRBV10-2, the J call TRBJ2-1; 12 bases fit TRBD2. Looked up from germline, CDR1 is WSHSY and CDR2 is SAAADI. CDR3 length equals 19 residues. V lost 2 bases to trimming and J lost 8 bases; unmatched junction nucleotides: 16. The CDR3 bases are TGCGCCAGCAGTGAGATGAGACTAGCGGGAGAATACCGAACCGATGAGCAGTTCTTC. Its translation: CASSEMRLAGEYRTDEQFF.

This chain uses TRBV19 with TRBJ1-1; D remains ambiguous. From germline, CDR1 is LNHDA and CDR2 SQIVND (reference sequence). V gave up 8 bases and J gave up 4 bases, with 14 bases separating them. This CDR3 contains 13 residues. The CDR3 nucleotides are TGTGCCAGTGGCGACGGGTACGGCACTGAAGCTTTCTTT. Translating it yields CASGDGYGTEAFF.

The chain is built from TRBV19 and TRBJ1-1; 9 bases line up with TRBD1. The CDR3 contains 15 residues. CDR1 and CDR2 (germline): LNHDA, SQIVND (reference sequence). V was pared by 4 bases and J by 1 base, with 4 bases of the junction left unmatched. CDR3 sequence: CASSTQGQGNTEAFF. The DNA of the CDR3 is TGTGCCAGTAGTACCCAGGGACAGGGGAACACTGAAGCTTTCTTT.

This sequence joins TRBV25-1 and TRBJ2-5, with 12 bases identical to TRBD1. J was trimmed by 5 bases and V by 2 bases; bases with no gene match: 3. The CDR3 spans 15 residues. Germline V gives CDR1 MGHDK, CDR2 SYGVNS. The CDR3 coding sequence is TGTGCCAGCAGTGAAGGGACAGGGGGCGGGGAGACCCAGTACTTC. It encodes CASSEGTGGGETQYF. Full variable domain (rest looked up from reference TRBV25-1 and TRBJ2-5): EADIYQTPRYLVIGTGKKITLECSQTMGHDKMYWYQQDPGMELHLIHYSYGVNSTEKGDLSSESTVSRIRTEHFPLTLESARPSHTSQYLCASSEGTGGGETQYFGPGTRLLVL.

CDR3 nucleotides: TGTGCCAGTAGTATACCGATGGGGCGGAGCGACACAGATACGCAGTATTTT. Translating it yields CASSIPMGRSDTDTQYF. The V call is TRBV19, the J call TRBJ2-3; maybe TRBD1 (5 bases). The CDR3 sequence is 17 residues long. Deletions cut 2 bases from V and 2 bases from J, with 17 bases between. Looked up from germline, CDR1 is LNHDA and CDR2 is SQIVND (reference sequence).

V usage is TRBV6-5 and J usage is TRBJ2-1, with 7 bases aligning to TRBD1. After removal of 4 bases from V and 0 bases from J, the junction contained 3 bases not matched to a gene. CDR1 is MNHEY and CDR2 is SVGAGI in the germline V gene. There are 15 residues in the CDR3. The CDR3: CASSSSGGSYNEQFF. The CDR3 coding sequence is TGTGCCAGCAGTTCCTCAGGGGGCTCCTACAATGAGCAGTTCTTC.

This chain links TRBV9 with TRBJ2-7; D is possibly TRBD2 (6 bases). This CDR3 has 14 amino acids. Germline CDR1 SGDLS, CDR2 YYNGEE. Trimming shortened V by 3 bases and J by 7 bases, and 17 bases separated the two germline ends. The CDR3 region is CASSAYGGPGEQYF. CDR3 in DNA: TGTGCCAGCAGCGCCTACGGGGGTCCCGGTGAGCAGTACTTC. Variable domain in full (rest from reference TRBV9 and TRBJ2-7): DSGVTQTPKHLITATGQRVTLRCSPRSGDLSVYWYQQSLDQGLQFLIQYYNGEERAKGNILERFSAQQFPDLHSELNLSSLELGDSALYFCASSAYGGPGEQYFGPGTRLTVT.